This section outlines one T cell receptor beta chain sequence together with its context. The specificity of this receptor is unknown. Nothing much larger sits one base from this clone, and base qualities are not available. Focal radiation therapy combined with CTLA-4 blockade (ipilimumab) was tested in patients with chemo-refractory metastatic non-small-cell lung cancer. Library preparation employed the immunoSEQ multiplex PCR assay. Imported from immuneACCESS, the table was reduced by TCRdb to in-frame sequences with V and J called. These copies leave out some clones; in studies compared against another copy, an unresolved V gene accounts for under half, and the cause of the remainder is not known. For this sample there are about 120,000 clones; more than 65% appear just once. Jointly, the top ten make up roughly 3.1% of the sample. This sample was taken from a study of radiotherapy plus CTLA-4 blockade in lung cancer (dated 2018 in TCRdb). Regarding the complete study: Among enrolled patients, roughly 20% had an objective response and about 30% reached disease control. Paper-wide results and their limitations: The strongest predictors of response, as reported, were early dynamic changes in blood T cell clones along with a rise in serum interferon-beta after radiation. After treatment with radiotherapy and ipilimumab, TCR clones that originated in tumors expanded in peripheral blood.

The CDR3, cysteine through phenylalanine, is 12 amino acids long. The read is trimmed to its CDR3 DNA, 36 bases read in frame from base 1. V is reduced by 8 bases and J by 4 bases, leaving a spacing of 11 bases between them. Reading the germline V gene gives CDR1 SGHVS and CDR2 FQNEAQ. The sample here was peripheral blood, taken from a patient treated with radiotherapy plus ipilimumab. Rearrangement joined TRBV7-8 to TRBJ1-1; the D segment cannot be called with confidence. This clonotype was obtained from a human donor with non-small cell lung cancer that progressed on radiotherapy plus ipilimumab. Some clones in this sample may be carry-over from other donors' samples. The nucleotide sequence is TGTGCCAGCGGAAGAAGGGTCACTGAAGCTTTCTTT. Its amino acids are CASGRRVTEAFF.